The TCR beta chain under discussion was sequenced for a study of cytomegalovirus exposure and HLA in healthy donors. Points on this clone: As yet, its antigen is unknown.

It was with 60 Vbeta and 13 Jbeta primers that the PCR ran. As processed by the authors: Later reanalysis found around 84 million unique TCR beta chains, roughly 9.9 million of them shared. Generated by immunoSEQ multiplex PCR, the TCRdb table keeps only in-frame clones and is missing some. V and J calls and clone size come straight from that table; D and trimming were deduced from the DNA. The sample has nearly 100,000 clones, more than 70% seen once; the top ten hold over 15%. V was cut by 5 bases and J by 2 bases, with 9 bases left in between. The V gene's germline CDR1 is MNHEY and CDR2 SVGAGI. There are 13 residues in the CDR3. Findings and limits, study-wide: The HLA-A and HLA-B alleles of most subjects were reportedly predicted accurately from TCR beta sequences. The study put 150 or so TCR beta chains on its list as cytomegalovirus-associated.

The source material was PBMCs. This receptor was obtained from a woman in her sixties in good health and CMV-seropositive. The V gene is TRBV6-5, the J gene TRBJ1-1, with a tentative D call TRBD1 (5 bases). The CDR3 protein is CASSQGQNTEAFF. CDR3 DNA: TGTGCCAGCAGTCAGGGCCAAAACACTGAAGCTTTCTTT.